Given below is one TCR beta chain in context. The antigen remains unidentified. The data are from a study of blood T cells in healthy people across ages. The study's findings and limits: There were more naive CD4+ cells and higher diversity in long-lived donors than in aged donors.

Together with a sample-barcoded 5' primer, a J-beta primer mix was included in a second PCR lasting about 6 to 11 cycles. MiXCR, run by TCRdb on the 5' RACE reads, gives a single entry per CDR3 protein. The data contain around 2 million distinct CDR3 sequences, about two fifths of them singletons. This clonotype was obtained from a human donor in good health. The specimen was blood.

The DNA of the CDR3 is TGCGCCAGCAGCCCCAGGGGGAGTAATGGCTACACCTTC. Its protein product is CASSPRGSNGYTF. This chain connects TRBV5-1 to TRBJ1-2; 7 bases map to TRBD1. Trimming cost V 4 bases and J 6 bases; bases outside gene matches: 6. The CDR3 is 13 residues long. Germline assignment: CDR1 SGHRS and CDR2 YFSETQ.